The clone carrying this TCR beta chain was found many times. Its antigen is currently unknown. The CDR3 is made up of 13 amino acids. Trimming took 5 bases from V and 6 from J; bases not matched to a gene: 5. CDR1 is SGHTA and CDR2 is FQGTGA in the germline V gene. The data were taken from a study of T cell repertoires in cytomegalovirus infection. Turning to the study itself: Shared public TCR beta signatures pointed to both CMV infection and a matching HLA type.

Study conclusions and caveats: The study found HLA-C-restricted CMV-specific TCR beta clonotypes dominating the ex vivo response.

TCRdb re-derived calls from the reads in MiXCR, one entry per CDR3 protein. The table includes 450,000 to 600,000 distinct CDR3 sequences, approximately 10% detected once. The specimen sequenced was PBMCs. This clonotype was obtained from a human donor in good health (CMV status not recorded). Some clones in this sample may be carry-over from other donors' samples. J is TRBJ2-5 and V is TRBV7-3; 8 bases agree with TRBD2. In nucleotides, the CDR3 is TGTGCCAGCAGCACAACTAGCGGACAGACCCAGTACTTC. Its protein is CASSTTSGQTQYF. Full variable domain (remainder filled in from reference TRBV7-3 and TRBJ2-5): GAGVSQTPSNKVTEKGKYVELRCDPISGHTALYWYRQSLGQGPEFLIYFQGTGAADDSGLPNDRFFAVRPEGSVSTLKIQRTERGDSAVYLCASSTTSGQTQYFGPGTRLLVL.